This entry lists 12 T cell receptor beta chains sequenced from one sample in a study of blood T cell repertoires in COVID-19. Generated by immunoSEQ multiplex PCR, the TCRdb table keeps only in-frame clones and is missing some. The sample holds around 440,000 clones, 70% to 90% seen once. Specimen: peripheral blood. These receptors were obtained from a woman between 45 and 65 years old with COVID-19, enrolled during active disease.

The CDR3 DNA reads as TGTGCCAGCAGCGAGACAGCTGTACTGAGAACCATATATTTT. It is translated as CASSETAVLRTIYF. The chain employs TRBV9 and TRBJ1-3; D is perhaps TRBD1 (5 bases). CDR3 length: 14 amino acids. V dropped 3 bases and J dropped 10 bases, with 17 bases sitting between them. In germline, CDR1 is SGDLS, CDR2 YYNGEE.

As regards this clone: The same CDR3 is also encoded by other DNA sequences in this sample. The chain is built from TRBV9 and TRBJ1-1; a possible D gene is TRBD1 (5 bases). The CDR3 spans 13 residues. V was trimmed by 2 bases and J by 3 bases, leaving 8 bases between them. CDR1 is SGDLS, CDR2 YYNGEE, per germline. The CDR3 DNA reads as TGTGCCAGCAGCGTCGGACATTACACTGAAGCTTTCTTT. Its protein is CASSVGHYTEAFF.

The gene calls are TRBV19 and TRBJ2-2; 14 bases match TRBD2. The CDR3 runs 16 residues. The germline CDR1 and CDR2 sequences are LNHDA and SQIVND (reference sequence). With 6 bases clipped from V and 7 bases from J, the junction kept 7 bases outside the gene matches. The DNA of the CDR3 is TGTGCCAGTAGATCGACTAGCGGGGGGGCAGGCGGGGAGCTGTTTTTT. As protein: CASRSTSGGAGGELFF.

The CDR3 nucleotides read TGTGCCAGCAGCACGGGGACCCGGGGGACCGGGGAGCTGTTTTTT. Amino acids: CASSTGTRGTGELFF. This rearrangement joins TRBV13 to TRBJ2-2, with a weak D call TRBD2 (6 bases). From germline, CDR1 is PRHDT and CDR2 FYEKMQ (reference sequence). The CDR3 runs 15 residues. Deletions cut 5 bases from V and 5 bases from J, with 15 bases between. Supplemented by reference TRBV13 and TRBJ2-2, the full variable domain reads AAGVIQSPRHLIKEKRETATLKCYPIPRHDTVYWYQQGPGQDPQFLISFYEKMQSDKGSIPDRFSAQQFSDYHSELNMSSLELGDSALYFCASSTGTRGTGELFFGEGSRLTVL.

Only a few counts were recorded for this clone. The V and J genes are TRBV7-9 and TRBJ1-1; 9 bases fit TRBD1. Germline V gives CDR1 SEHNR, CDR2 FQNEAQ (reference sequence). This CDR3 is built from 16 residues. The trim removed 5 bases at V and 5 bases at J, leaving 12 bases unmatched. The chain's CDR3 is CASSPMGQGKDTEAFF. The CDR3 nucleotides are TGTGCCAGCAGCCCCATGGGACAGGGTAAGGATACTGAAGCTTTCTTT.

The CDR3 DNA reads as TGTGCCAGCAGTTTAACGACCGACTACACTGAAGCTTTCTTT. Amino acid sequence: CASSLTTDYTEAFF. The chain recombines TRBV28 with TRBJ1-1; no reliable D call. Trimming removed 2 bases at V and 3 bases at J, with 10 bases between. From germline, CDR1 is MDHEN and CDR2 SYDVKM. This CDR3 contains 14 residues.

V and J are TRBV20-1 and TRBJ1-2; D is uncertain. The CDR3 runs to 11 residues. CDR1 is DFQATT and CDR2 is SNEGSKA in the germline V gene (reference sequence). V lost 5 bases, J lost 7 bases, and 11 bases lay in between. CDR3 amino acids: CSAPIGTGYTF. CDR3 bases: TGCAGTGCTCCCATCGGTACTGGCTACACCTTC.

The sample holds a few counts of this clone. V and J are TRBV12-5 and TRBJ1-6; perhaps TRBD1 as D (5 bases). Trimming shortened V by 6 bases and J by 9 bases, and 9 bases separated the two germline ends. Germline values: CDR1 LGHNT, CDR2 FRNRAP. CDR3 length: 12 residues. The CDR3 sequence: CASGTGGSPLHF. Written as DNA, the CDR3 is TGTGCTAGTGGAACAGGCGGTTCACCCCTCCACTTT.

This chain uses TRBV7-8 with TRBJ1-1, with unresolved D. The CDR3 is 13 residues long. Trimming pared 4 bases from V and 4 bases from J, leaving 10 bases between. Per germline, CDR1 SGHVS and CDR2 FQNEAQ. The CDR3 is CASSSQIGTEAFF. CDR3 in DNA: TGTGCCAGCAGCTCCCAAATCGGCACTGAAGCTTTCTTT.

The chain carries TRBV7-9 and TRBJ2-7; 8 bases match TRBD2. Germline V gene lookup returns CDR1 SEHNR and CDR2 FQNEAQ (reference sequence). This CDR3 comprises 15 residues. The V segment lost 2 bases and the J segment 4 bases; nucleotides outside the gene matches: 7. The CDR3 sequence: CASSLLAGPGYEQYF. The CDR3 bases are TGTGCCAGCAGCTTATTAGCGGGGCCGGGATACGAGCAGTACTTC.

The table lists this clone with a few counts. The gene calls are TRBV4-2 and TRBJ1-3; possible D gene TRBD1, 5 bases. V was cut by 0 bases and J by 0 bases, with 12 bases left in between. CDR1 and CDR2 from the germline V gene are LGHNA and YNFKEQ. CDR3 size: 17 residues. Here the CDR3 DNA reads TGTGCCAGCAGCCAAGAAGGGACTCCCTCCTCTGGAAACACCATATATTTT. Translating gives CASSQEGTPSSGNTIYF.

The V gene is TRBV3-1 (or the pseudogene TRBV3-2), the J gene TRBJ2-7, with TRBD1 matching 7 bases. Germline lookup yields CDR1 LGHDT and CDR2 YNNKEL (reference sequence). Trimming cost V 1 base and J 7 bases; bases outside gene matches: 10. CDR3 size: 15 residues. For the CDR3, the DNA is TGTGCCAGCAGCCAAGGAAACCCCTACAGGGGAGAGCAGTACTTC. Protein product: CASSQGNPYRGEQYF.